This entry lists 19 T cell receptor beta chains sequenced from one sample in a study of blood T cell repertoires in COVID-19. Assay: immunoSEQ multiplex PCR; the TCRdb copy retains only in-frame clones and omits some. The table lists 200,000 to 250,000 clones, 75% to 85% of them singletons, with approximately 13% in the top ten. The sequenced material came from peripheral blood. The receptors stem from a human donor in a cohort sampled during active COVID-19.

The chain has TRBV27 and TRBJ1-6; maybe TRBD1 (5 bases). Germline assignment: CDR1 MNHEY and CDR2 SMNVEV (reference sequence). With 7 bases removed from V and 0 bases from J, the gap between germline ends came to 25 bases. The CDR3 is 20 amino acids. The CDR3 protein is CASTQPGEPGPSSYNSPLHF. As DNA, the CDR3 is TGTGCCAGCACCCAACCGGGGGAACCGGGGCCTAGCTCCTATAATTCACCCCTCCACTTT.

The chain recombines TRBV7-2 with TRBJ2-1; TRBD1 agrees at 7 bases. The CDR3 consists of 14 residues. CDR1 and CDR2 (germline): SGHTA, FQGNSA. V gave up 5 bases and J gave up 3 bases; unmatched junction bases: 4. The CDR3 nucleotides are TGTGCCAGCAGCCCGGGACAGAGCTACAATGAGCAGTTCTTC. It is translated as CASSPGQSYNEQFF. Full variable domain (outside the CDR3, taken from reference TRBV7-2 and TRBJ2-1): GAGVSQSPSNKVTEKGKDVELRCDPISGHTALYWYRQSLGQGLEFLIYFQGNSAPDKSGLPSDRFSAERTGGSVSTLTIQRTQQEDSAVYLCASSPGQSYNEQFFGPGTRLTVL.

This clone was found once. This chain connects TRBV10-3 to TRBJ1-2, with a possible D match to TRBD1 (5 bases). The V end lost 1 base, the J end lost 7 bases, and 7 bases lay between the germline ends. The length of the CDR3 is 12 residues. CDR1 is ENHRY, CDR2 SYGVKD, per germline. In nucleotides, the CDR3 is TGTGCCATCAGTGAGTGGGGGGGTGGCTACACCTTC. This translates into CAISEWGGGYTF.

This chain connects TRBV4-1 to TRBJ2-6; 11 nucleotides match TRBD1. The germline CDR1 and CDR2 sequences are MGHRA and YSYEKL. This CDR3 region has 19 residues. V was clipped by 4 bases and J by 2 bases; unmatched bases: 10. This chain's CDR3 is CASSLVRDRGFTGANVLTF. The CDR3 DNA is TGCGCCAGCAGCCTAGTCCGGGACAGGGGGTTTACTGGGGCCAACGTCCTGACTTTC.

Note on this clone: The sample holds other DNA sequences that translate to the same CDR3. V gene TRBV5-1 combines with J gene TRBJ1-1, with TRBD1 matching 8 bases. Germline trimming cut 0 bases from V and 2 bases from J; bases unmatched to any gene: 3. Germline V gene sequence: CDR1 SGHRS, CDR2 YFSETQ. The length of the CDR3 is 15 residues. In nucleotides, the CDR3 is TGCGCCAGCAGCTTGGACGGACAGGGAAACACTGAAGCTTTCTTT. Translated: CASSLDGQGNTEAFF.

This clone showed up just once. The chain is built from TRBV7-2 and TRBJ2-3; TRBD2 might be the D (6 bases). Germline-derived CDR1 and CDR2 are SGHTA and FQGNSA. This CDR3 has 15 amino acids. The V gene lost 8 bases and the J gene lost 0 bases, with 15 bases spanning the gap. CDR3 nucleotide sequence: TGTGCCAGCCGACCCGCGGGGTTTAGCACAGATACGCAGTATTTT. Translation: CASRPAGFSTDTQYF.

This chain connects TRBV12-3 or TRBV12-4 to TRBJ1-2; D is unresolved. Trimming removed 2 bases from V and 8 bases from J, with 6 bases in between. The CDR3 sequence is 11 residues long. CDR3 DNA: TGTGCCAGCAGTTTACCCTCGGGCTACACCTTC. Translating it yields CASSLPSGYTF.

The chain employs TRBV7-2 and TRBJ2-1; D might be TRBD2 (7 bases). CDR3 length: 13 amino acids. Germline CDR1 is SGHTA and CDR2 is FQGNSA. With 4 bases removed from V and 8 bases from J, the gap between germline ends came to 12 bases. CDR3 coding DNA: TGTGCCAGCAGCTACAAGGGGGGGGATGAGCAGTTCTTC. Its translation: CASSYKGGDEQFF.

This clone has just one count. This chain uses TRBV5-1 with TRBJ2-2, with unresolved D. This CDR3 comprises 13 residues. Trimming stripped 4 bases from V and 6 bases from J, with 10 bases between. Germline assignment: CDR1 SGHRS and CDR2 YFSETQ. The CDR3 nucleotides read TGCGCCAGCAGCCTTGGAGCAGCCGGGGAGCTGTTTTTT. It is translated as CASSLGAAGELFF.

This clone occurred a few times. This chain uses TRBV28 with TRBJ1-5; D might be TRBD1 (5 bases). Germline loops: CDR1 MDHEN, CDR2 SYDVKM. Trimming took off 4 bases at V and 3 bases at J, with 7 bases between the two ends. The CDR3 loop spans 13 amino acids. The CDR3 reads CASSYRLNQPQHF. The CDR3 DNA reads TGTGCCAGCAGTTACAGGCTCAATCAGCCCCAGCATTTT.

The rearrangement links TRBV28 to TRBJ1-6; perhaps TRBD1 as D (6 bases). Germline loops: CDR1 MDHEN, CDR2 SYDVKM. Between the trimmed V and J ends, which lost 6 bases and 6 bases, there was a span of 15 bases. This CDR3 is 15 amino acids long. CDR3 sequence (DNA): TGTGCCAGCAGCCAGGGGCCTTTTGGTAATTCACCCCTCCACTTT. Encoded protein: CASSQGPFGNSPLHF.

This chain's CDR3 is CSATGQETQYF. DNA for the CDR3: TGCAGTGCGACCGGGCAAGAGACCCAGTACTTC. The chain carries TRBV20-1 and TRBJ2-5; D is undetermined. The CDR3 is 11 residues long. V lost 6 bases and J lost 2, with 7 bases in between. From germline, CDR1 is DFQATT and CDR2 SNEGSKA (reference sequence).

The chain has TRBV6-5 and TRBJ2-6; no clear D gene. The CDR3 runs to 16 residues. Germline V CDR1 and CDR2: MNHEY, SVGAGI. V dropped 0 bases and J dropped 0 bases, with 6 bases sitting between them. The CDR3 DNA reads TGTGCCAGCAGTTACTCGCGGAACTCTGGGGCCAACGTCCTGACTTTC. The encoded protein is CASSYSRNSGANVLTF.

The chain combines TRBV27 with TRBJ2-3; 10 nucleotides align to TRBD2. Trimming took 8 bases from V and 4 from J; bases not matched to a gene: 12. The CDR3 has 16 residues. Germline V gene data show CDR1 as MNHEY and CDR2 as SMNVEV (reference sequence). CDR3 protein: CASHPKPSGRADTQYF. The CDR3 nucleotides read TGTGCCAGCCATCCCAAACCTAGCGGGAGAGCAGATACGCAGTATTTT.

The chain carries TRBV6-5 and TRBJ2-1; no clear D. The CDR3 is 15 residues long. Trimming took 6 bases from V and 0 from J, leaving 12 bases between them. Germline CDR1 MNHEY, CDR2 SVGAGI. The CDR3 DNA sequence: TGTGCCAGCAGGATTCAGGTGAGCTCCTACAATGAGCAGTTCTTC. It yields the protein CASRIQVSSYNEQFF.

The chain carries TRBV28 and TRBJ1-1, with D unresolved. V lost 3 bases, J lost 8 bases, and 13 bases lay in between. Germline V gene data show CDR1 as MDHEN and CDR2 as SYDVKM. The CDR3 contains 13 residues. The CDR3 sequence: CASSFTERTEAFF. The CDR3 nucleotides read TGTGCCAGCAGTTTCACAGAGAGAACGGAAGCTTTCTTT.

This clone was seen only a few times. CDR3 residues: CASSLGLVRAVEQYF. The CDR3 nucleotides are TGTGCCAGCAGCTTAGGTTTAGTTCGAGCGGTCGAGCAGTACTTC. The gene calls are TRBV11-2 and TRBJ2-7; possibly TRBD2 for D (5 bases). The V gene lost 1 base and the J gene lost 6 bases, with 16 bases spanning the gap. Germline assignment: CDR1 SGHAT and CDR2 FQNNGV. This CDR3 region has 15 residues.

Only a few counts were recorded for this clone. This chain links TRBV4-2 with TRBJ2-3; 14 bases are a match to TRBD2. Germline assignment: CDR1 LGHNA and CDR2 YNFKEQ. The CDR3 spans 21 residues. J was trimmed by 1 base and V by 4 bases; bases with no gene match: 16. The CDR3 here is CASSRRSPGLAGVGGTDTQYF. CDR3 nucleotides: TGTGCCAGCAGCCGGAGGTCCCCGGGACTAGCGGGAGTTGGTGGCACAGATACGCAGTATTTT.

The chain combines TRBV29-1 with TRBJ2-5, with 8 bases that match TRBD2. Unmatched junction bases numbered 16, after V lost 8 bases and J lost 5 bases. The V gene's germline CDR1 is SQVTM and CDR2 ANQGSEA. CDR3 length: 15 residues. CDR3 loop: CSHLAGLLDSETQYF. In DNA form, the CDR3 reads TGCAGCCATCTAGCGGGTTTGCTGGATTCGGAGACCCAGTACTTC.